This record looks at one TCR beta chain sequence and its context. This entry belongs to a study of blood T cell repertoires in COVID-19. Study at large: PBMCs, B-cell-depleted T cells, or T cells provided the cDNA or gDNA that made up the material.

Participants' reported clinical history set cohort assignment. Recovery meant two consecutive negative NP/OP PCR tests, professional clearance, or resolved symptoms. This table comes from immunoSEQ multiplex PCR, and its TCRdb copy is limited to in-frame clones, with some not included. In the table there are about 290,000 clones, around 90% of which are singletons. The sequenced sample consisted of PBMCs or T cells enriched from blood (not recorded which). This sequence originates from a woman in her thirties or forties who had recovered from COVID-19.

The CDR3 spells CATSAGTGTNQPQHF. The CDR3 DNA is TGTGCCACCAGTGCCGGGACAGGGACAAATCAGCCCCAGCATTTT. V gene TRBV24-1 combines with J gene TRBJ1-5; 9 nucleotides match TRBD1. Trimming took 5 bases from V and 4 from J; bases not matched to a gene: 5. Germline V gene lookup returns CDR1 KGHDR and CDR2 SFDVKD. The CDR3 consists of 15 residues.